Reported below is one T cell receptor beta chain. MiXCR was run by TCRdb on the 5' RACE reads, yielding one entry per CDR3 protein. The sample yields 150,000 to 200,000 distinct CDR3 sequences, 8% to 13% seen once. The entry originates in a study of T cells after yellow fever vaccination. V was trimmed by 3 bases and J by 9 bases, leaving 24 bases between them. The CDR3 consists of 16 residues. CDR1 SGHTA and CDR2 FQGNSA come from the germline V gene. The sequencing here drew on CD8+ T cells sorted from PBMCs, taken 15 days after the yellow fever booster vaccination. The TCR sequence derives from a man younger than 35 who received the YFV17D yellow fever vaccine. The J gene is TRBJ2-7, the V gene TRBV7-2, with TRBD2 as a possible D gene (6 bases). CDR3 loop: CASSFAKRGFSSAQYV. CDR3 bases: TGTGCCAGCAGCTTTGCTAAACGGGGGTTTTCGTCGGCGCAGTACGTC.